Given below is one T cell receptor (beta chain) in context. TCRdb itself ran the 5' RACE reads through MiXCR, one entry per CDR3 protein. The profile shows about 340,000 distinct CDR3 sequences, over 13% of them singletons. This sample is drawn from a study of T-cell memory formation after mild COVID-19. V was cut by 3 bases and J by 5 bases, with 13 bases left in between. Germline values: CDR1 SGHTA, CDR2 FQGTGA. The length of the CDR3 is 14 residues. The rearrangement uses TRBV7-3 and TRBJ1-2; D is perhaps TRBD1 (5 bases). Material: PBMCs or a T cell subset sorted from them (not recorded which). This receptor was obtained from a man aged 18 to 30 who had mild COVID-19 (a few samples of this study predate the infection). Cell type and time point are not known. This CDR3 is CASSFSPGTYGYTF. The CDR3 DNA reads TGTGCCAGCAGCTTCTCCCCCGGGACTTATGGCTACACCTTC.